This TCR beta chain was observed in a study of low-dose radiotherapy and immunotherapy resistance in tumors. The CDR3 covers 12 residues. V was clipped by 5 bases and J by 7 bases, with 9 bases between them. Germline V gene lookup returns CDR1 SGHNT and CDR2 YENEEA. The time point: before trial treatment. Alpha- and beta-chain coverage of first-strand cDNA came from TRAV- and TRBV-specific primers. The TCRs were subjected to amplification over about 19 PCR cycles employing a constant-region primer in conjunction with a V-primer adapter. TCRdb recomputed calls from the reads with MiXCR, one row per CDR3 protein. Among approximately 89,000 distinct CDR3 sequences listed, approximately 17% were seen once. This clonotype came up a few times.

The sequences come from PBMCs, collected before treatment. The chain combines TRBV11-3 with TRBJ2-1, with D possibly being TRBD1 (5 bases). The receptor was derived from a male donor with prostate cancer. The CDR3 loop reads CASSRDRNEQFF. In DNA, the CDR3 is TGTGCCAGCAGCCGAGACAGAAATGAGCAGTTCTTC.